This T cell receptor beta chain is drawn from a study of T cell responses to AZD1222 COVID-19 vaccine. As for this clone: Its antigen is unknown.

Repertoires were generated with immunoSEQ multiplex PCR, while TCRdb's copy carries only in-frame clones and drops some. This table holds about 97,000 clones, about 89% found once. Trimming pared 4 bases from V and 10 bases from J, leaving 20 bases between. Germline V lookup: CDR1 MDHEN, CDR2 SYDVKM. This CDR3 is built from 15 residues. Findings and limits, study-wide: Regions 160-218 and 743-854 held dominance among vaccine-associated CD4 TCRs, which spanned spike. Donors were mostly white British, more females; clonal diversity possibly underestimated. Vaccination with two AZD1222 doses was followed by a rise in Spike-specific TCR breadth and depth. Per reports, nearly half of all spike-specific TCRs target regions that are unmutated in variants.

The source material was peripheral blood, sampled on day 0 of AZD1222 vaccination. The receptor's source is an adult in good health. This chain uses TRBV28 with TRBJ2-1; possibly TRBD2 for D (7 bases). The CDR3 here is CASSSPGGRSSEQFF. CDR3 in DNA: TGTGCCAGCAGTTCTCCGGGGGGCCGGAGTAGCGAGCAGTTCTTC.